This entry lists 17 T cell receptor beta chains sequenced from one sample in a study of cytotoxic CD8 clonotypes in ibrutinib-treated CLL. Using immunoSEQ multiplex PCR, the repertoire was profiled, and TCRdb retains in-frame clones only, with some absent. The repertoire holds around 130,000 clones, with 84% as singletons. The source material was PBMCs, sampled after 24 months of ibrutinib treatment. The receptors stem from a human donor with chronic lymphocytic leukemia.

This sequence joins TRBV28 and TRBJ2-3; TRBD1 is a possible D gene (7 bases). Germline values: CDR1 MDHEN, CDR2 SYDVKM. The CDR3 runs 14 residues. The V and J ends lost 6 bases and 3 bases respectively, with 13 bases between them. The CDR3 reads CASSASGGTDTQYF. The CDR3 nucleotides are TGTGCCAGCAGCGCATCAGGGGGGACAGATACGCAGTATTTT.

The chain employs TRBV18 and TRBJ1-1; D gene unclear. Trimming took off 6 bases at V and 2 bases at J, with 10 bases between the two ends. The CDR3 extends over 13 amino acids. Germline lookup yields CDR1 KGHSH and CDR2 LQKENI. As DNA, the CDR3 is TGTGCCAGCTCGGAGGCTGTTAACACTGAAGCTTTCTTT. It translates to CASSEAVNTEAFF. The variable domain in full, completed from reference TRBV18 and TRBJ1-1, reads NAGVMQNPRHLVRRRGQEARLRCSPMKGHSHVYWYRQLPEEGLKFMVYLQKENIIDESGMPKERFSAEFPKEGPSILRIQQVVRGDSAAYFCASSEAVNTEAFFGQGTRLTVV.

CDR3 protein: CASSATGTTGTQYF. For the CDR3, the DNA is TGTGCCAGCAGCGCAACCGGGACCACCGGGACCCAGTACTTC. V is TRBV9 and J is TRBJ2-5; perhaps D is TRBD1 or TRBD2 (5 bases each). CDR1 and CDR2 (germline): SGDLS, YYNGEE. The CDR3 sequence is 14 residues long. V dropped 3 bases and J dropped 7 bases, with 16 bases sitting between them.

The chain couples TRBV5-4 to TRBJ2-3, with 8 nucleotides matching TRBD2. This CDR3 has 16 amino acids. V lost 4 bases and J lost 0; bases outside the gene matches: 7. Germline loops: CDR1 SGHNT, CDR2 YYREEE (reference sequence). CDR3 amino acids: CASSLYSGTSTDTQYF. In nucleotides, the CDR3 is TGTGCCAGCAGCCTGTATAGCGGGACAAGCACAGATACGCAGTATTTT.

J is TRBJ1-5 and V is TRBV7-8; 9 bases align to TRBD1. The junction had 11 bases not matched to a gene; V was cut back by 1 base and J by 10 bases. Germline CDR1 reads SGHVS; CDR2 reads FQNEAQ. The CDR3 is 16 amino acids. The CDR3 spells CASSLVSGQGTIPQHF. Here the CDR3 DNA reads TGTGCCAGCAGCTTAGTATCGGGACAGGGCACAATTCCCCAGCATTTT.

This rearrangement joins TRBV19 to TRBJ2-7; 9 bases match TRBD1. Germline CDR1 and CDR2: LNHDA and SQIVND (reference sequence). This CDR3 is built from 15 residues. Unmatched junction bases numbered 6, after V lost 3 bases and J lost 3 bases. The CDR3 here is CASSMGQGFRYEQYF. In DNA form, the CDR3 reads TGTGCCAGTAGTATGGGACAGGGATTCCGCTACGAGCAGTACTTC.

The chain has TRBV11-2 and TRBJ1-2; D is uncertain. Trimming shortened V by 5 bases and J by 4 bases, and 8 bases separated the two germline ends. The germline V gene encodes CDR1 SGHAT and CDR2 FQNNGV. CDR3 length equals 12 residues. CDR3 loop: CASSPDTYGYTF. Here the CDR3 DNA reads TGTGCCAGCAGCCCCGATACCTATGGCTACACCTTC.

J is TRBJ1-5 and V is TRBV30; the match to TRBD1 covers 9 bases. The CDR3 contains 14 residues. With V trimmed by 3 bases and J by 4 bases, 4 bases remained unmatched. In germline, CDR1 is GTSNPN, CDR2 SVGIG (reference sequence). The DNA of the CDR3 is TGTGCCTGGAGCCGGGACAGGGAGAATCAGCCCCAGCATTTT. This codes for CAWSRDRENQPQHF.

This chain links TRBV6-1 with TRBJ1-2, with D possibly TRBD1 on 5 matching bases. This CDR3 is 15 amino acids long. Between the trimmed V and J ends, which lost 1 base and 8 bases, there was a span of 17 bases. Germline V gene sequence: CDR1 MNHNS, CDR2 SASEGT. Here the CDR3 reads CASSEGIQVRGGYTF. CDR3 coding DNA: TGTGCCAGCAGTGAAGGGATACAGGTTAGGGGAGGCTACACCTTC.

This chain connects TRBV11-2 to TRBJ2-1; tentatively, D is TRBD1 or TRBD2 (5 bases each). The CDR3 consists of 13 residues. CDR1 and CDR2 (germline): SGHAT, FQNNGV. V dropped 3 bases and J dropped 7 bases, with 10 bases sitting between them. CDR3 bases: TGTGCCAGCAGCTTTGTGGGGGTGAATGAGCAGTTCTTC. Residues: CASSFVGVNEQFF.

The V call is TRBV18, the J call TRBJ2-1; D tentatively reads TRBD1 or TRBD2 (5 bases each). Per germline, CDR1 KGHSH and CDR2 LQKENI. With 4 bases removed from V and 2 bases from J, the gap between germline ends came to 18 bases. The CDR3 has 17 amino acids. CDR3 in amino acids: CASSRDWWGSTYNEQFF. The CDR3 DNA follows: TGTGCCAGCTCACGGGATTGGTGGGGGTCCACCTACAATGAGCAGTTCTTC.

The chain uses TRBV6-1 and TRBJ2-3; possibly TRBD2 for D (7 bases). The CDR3 has 13 residues. Germline V gene data show CDR1 as MNHNS and CDR2 as SASEGT. V was trimmed by 7 bases and J by 7 bases, leaving 15 bases between them. This CDR3 reads CASNGGRTYTQYF. The CDR3 DNA sequence: TGTGCCAGCAACGGGGGGCGGACCTATACGCAGTATTTT.

The chain joins TRBV6-5 to TRBJ1-1; a possible D gene is TRBD1 (6 bases). The V gene's germline CDR1 is MNHEY and CDR2 SVGAGI. This CDR3 spans 16 amino acids. The V end lost 0 bases, the J end lost 4 bases, and 15 bases lay between the germline ends. CDR3 protein: CASSYSTSTGPTEAFF. The CDR3 bases are TGTGCCAGCAGTTACTCGACAAGCACAGGGCCCACTGAAGCTTTCTTT.

V and J are TRBV4-1 and TRBJ2-7; 11 bases align to TRBD2. There are 15 residues in the CDR3. The V gene end was trimmed by 6 bases and the J gene end by 7 bases; junction bases not matched to a gene: 11. Germline CDR1 MGHRA, CDR2 YSYEKL. The CDR3 here is CASSVLAGGIREQYF. DNA for the CDR3: TGCGCCAGCAGTGTTCTAGCGGGGGGTATTCGGGAGCAGTACTTC.

CDR3 loop: CASSSPGLLDTQYF. CDR3 nucleotide sequence: TGTGCCAGCAGTTCCCCCGGGCTACTCGATACGCAGTATTTT. The chain employs TRBV28 and TRBJ2-3; D is ambiguous. This CDR3 region has 14 residues. Germline loops: CDR1 MDHEN, CDR2 SYDVKM. Deletions cut 4 bases from V and 6 bases from J, with 14 bases between.

This clone occurred a few times. The rearrangement joins TRBV30 to TRBJ1-2, with no clear D. The CDR3 runs 12 residues. Germline lookup yields CDR1 GTSNPN and CDR2 SVGIG (reference sequence). V lost 2 bases and J lost 4, with 8 bases in between. Written as DNA, the CDR3 is TGTGCCTGGAGTTTGCCCCGCTATGGCTACACCTTC. It yields the protein CAWSLPRYGYTF.

V gene TRBV5-5 combines with J gene TRBJ2-2; 8 positions agree with TRBD2. J was trimmed by 4 bases and V by 1 base; bases with no gene match: 3. Looked up from germline, CDR1 is SGHKS and CDR2 is YYEKEE (reference sequence). The CDR3 sequence is 15 residues long. The CDR3: CASSLISGVTGELFF. CDR3 nucleotide sequence: TGTGCCAGCAGCTTGATTAGCGGGGTCACCGGGGAGCTGTTTTTT.